The 19 T cell receptor beta chains below were found in one sample sequenced in a study of CD8 T cells in ankylosing spondylitis (dated by TCRdb to the late 2010s). Library construction relied on 5' RACE. These reads were obtained on an Illumina HiSeq 2500. TCRdb ran its own pipeline on the public reads, namely fastp trimming at Q25 and MiXCR clone calling, and kept in-frame beta chains. Rows are unified per CDR3 protein, each entry keeping the most common DNA and genes. Counted in this sample were about 90,000 distinct CDR3 sequences; around 27% of them appeared once. The top ten hold less than 60% of the sample. The sample comprised blood, either unsorted or a sorted T cell fraction (not recorded which). The receptor source for this set is a male donor with ankylosing spondylitis or in good health (not recorded which).

The CDR3 reads CASSLGMRRGYTF. The CDR3 coding sequence is TGTGCCAGCAGTTTAGGCATGAGGCGTGGCTACACCTTC. The chain combines TRBV12-3 or TRBV12-4 with TRBJ1-2; no reliable D call. The CDR3 has 13 amino acids. V was pared by 1 base and J by 7 bases, with 10 bases between.

In its sample, this clonotype was seen many times. This chain joins TRBV5-1 and TRBJ2-5; D remains unclear. The CDR3 is 14 residues long. Germline-derived CDR1 and CDR2 are SGHRS and YFSETQ. V gave up 4 bases and J gave up 3 bases, with 13 bases separating them. CDR3 region: CASSPRDWKETQYF. The CDR3 DNA follows: TGCGCCAGCAGCCCCCGAGACTGGAAAGAGACCCAGTACTTC.

This rearrangement joins TRBV12-3 or TRBV12-4 to TRBJ1-2, with a possible D match to TRBD1 (6 bases). Between the trimmed V and J ends, which lost 5 bases and 5 bases, there was a span of 21 bases. The CDR3 has 16 residues. The CDR3 DNA sequence: TGTGCCAGCAGTCCCGGAATTCAGGGGATAGGGTATGGCTACACCTTC. Encoded protein: CASSPGIQGIGYGYTF.

This clonotype has only a few counts. The rearrangement uses TRBV5-1 and TRBJ2-7; TRBD2 agrees at 8 bases. This CDR3 is 13 amino acids long. The V and J ends lost 5 bases and 2 bases, in that order; junction bases with no gene match: 3. Germline assignment: CDR1 SGHRS and CDR2 YFSETQ. In DNA, the CDR3 is TGCGCCAGCAGACTGACTAGCGCCTACGAGCAGTACTTC. Translation gives CASRLTSAYEQYF.

Only a few counts were recorded for this clonotype. This sequence joins TRBV5-5 and TRBJ1-1; tentative D call: TRBD1 (6 bases). CDR3 length equals 14 residues. The germline CDR1 and CDR2 sequences are SGHKS and YYEKEE (reference sequence). The V gene lost 2 bases and the J gene lost 1 base, with 9 bases spanning the gap. The CDR3 loop reads CASSFSGANTEAFF. The CDR3 DNA reads as TGTGCCAGCAGCTTTTCAGGGGCGAACACTGAAGCTTTCTTT.

The rearrangement links TRBV5-1 to TRBJ1-4, with D maybe TRBD1 (6 bases). The V gene's germline CDR1 is SGHRS and CDR2 YFSETQ. Trimming took 4 bases from V and 6 from J, leaving 25 bases between them. This CDR3 is 18 amino acids long. In DNA, the CDR3 is TGCGCCAGCAGCATAACAGGGCTTAGCGGAGGATCTTATGAAAAACTGTTTTTT. This codes for CASSITGLSGGSYEKLFF. Full variable domain (outside the CDR3, taken from reference TRBV5-1 and TRBJ1-4): KAGVTQTPRYLIKTRGQQVTLSCSPISGHRSVSWYQQTPGQGLQFLFEYFSETQRNKGNFPGRFSGRQFSNSRSEMNVSTLELGDSALYLCASSITGLSGGSYEKLFFGSGTQLSVL.

This clonotype has more than one count but fewer than ten. This chain links TRBV7-2 with TRBJ2-1, with a weak D call TRBD2 (5 bases). Trimming took 4 bases from V and 3 from J, leaving 13 bases between them. This CDR3 has 15 residues. CDR1 SGHTA and CDR2 FQGNSA come from the germline V gene. CDR3 amino acids: CASSSLASLYNEQFF. Written as DNA, the CDR3 is TGTGCCAGCAGCTCCCTAGCATCCCTCTACAATGAGCAGTTCTTC.

This rearrangement joins TRBV19 to TRBJ1-3; D uncertain. Germline V gives CDR1 LNHDA, CDR2 SQIVND (reference sequence). CDR3 size: 12 residues. The CDR3 nucleotides read TGTGCAAGTGCCCCTACTGGAAACACCATATATTTT. It specifies CASAPTGNTIYF. Using reference TRBV19 and TRBJ1-3 for the parts outside the CDR3, the full variable domain is DGGITQSPKYLFRKEGQNVTLSCEQNLNHDAMYWYRQDPGQGLRLIYYSQIVNDFQKGDIAEGYSVSREKKESFPLTVTSAQKNPTAFYLCASAPTGNTIYFGEGSWLTVV.

The chain combines TRBV11-2 with TRBJ2-1; 15 positions match TRBD2. Looked up from germline, CDR1 is SGHAT and CDR2 is FQNNGV. V trimming: 3 bases; J trimming: 4 bases; junction bases outside the gene matches: 1. CDR3 length: 16 residues. The CDR3 DNA is TGTGCCAGCAGCTTGGGACTAGCGGGGGGTTACAATGAGCAGTTCTTC. Translated, it gives CASSLGLAGGYNEQFF.

The J gene is TRBJ2-7, the V gene TRBV18; D is ambiguous. CDR3 length equals 12 residues. Germline V gene data show CDR1 as KGHSH and CDR2 as LQKENI. Between the trimmed V and J ends, which lost 0 bases and 2 bases, there was a span of 2 bases. CDR3 DNA sequence: TGTGCCAGCTCACCACCGACCTACGAGCAGTACTTC. Its translation: CASSPPTYEQYF.

The rearrangement uses TRBV5-1 and TRBJ2-3, with 11 bases identical to TRBD2. The germline V gene encodes CDR1 SGHRS and CDR2 YFSETQ. With V trimmed by 4 bases and J by 1 base, 8 bases remained unmatched. This CDR3 comprises 17 residues. The CDR3 is CASSHGTSGMGTDTQYF. The CDR3, as DNA: TGCGCCAGCAGCCATGGGACTAGCGGAATGGGCACAGATACGCAGTATTTT.

In its sample, this clonotype was seen many times. The gene calls are TRBV20-1 and TRBJ1-2, with 12 nucleotides matching TRBD1. Germline V CDR1 and CDR2: DFQATT, SNEGSKA (reference sequence). With V trimmed by 5 bases and J by 8 bases, 6 bases remained unmatched. This CDR3 has 13 amino acids. CDR3 sequence (DNA): TGCAGTGCTGGGGACAGGGGGCTCAGAGGCTACACCTTC. Its protein product is CSAGDRGLRGYTF.

This chain links TRBV24-1 with TRBJ2-7; possibly TRBD1 for D (5 bases). The CDR3 consists of 15 residues. Deletions cut 0 bases from V and 3 bases from J, with 11 bases between. Germline V CDR1 and CDR2: KGHDR, SFDVKD. The CDR3 loop reads CATSDLGKGFYEQYV. Written as DNA, the CDR3 is TGTGCCACCAGTGATTTGGGGAAGGGGTTCTACGAGCAGTACGTC.

This clonotype was observed many times. The chain is built from TRBV7-3 and TRBJ1-1; D unclear. The CDR3 has 13 residues. The V end was cut by 4 bases, the J end by 3 bases, with 9 bases between. Germline V lookup: CDR1 SGHTA, CDR2 FQGTGA. The CDR3 region is CASSSSLDTEAFF. DNA of the CDR3: TGTGCCAGCAGCTCCTCCTTGGACACTGAAGCTTTCTTT.

In this sample, this clonotype turned up a few times. The chain is built from TRBV7-9 and TRBJ2-3; perhaps TRBD2 as D (6 bases). The CDR3 is made up of 14 amino acids. Germline lookup yields CDR1 SEHNR and CDR2 FQNEAQ (reference sequence). V was trimmed by 1 base and J by 9 bases, leaving 14 bases between them. The CDR3 DNA reads TGTGCCAGCAGCTTAGGCGGGGCGATGCAAACGCAGTATTTT. This translates into CASSLGGAMQTQYF.

This clonotype has more than one count but fewer than ten. CDR3: CASSTPLDRDTEAFF. The DNA of the CDR3 is TGTGCCAGCAGTACCCCACTGGACAGGGACACTGAAGCTTTCTTT. This sequence joins TRBV6-1 and TRBJ1-1; 8 positions agree with TRBD1. The CDR3 is 15 amino acids. Unmatched junction bases numbered 8, after V lost 5 bases and J lost 3 bases. From germline, CDR1 is MNHNS and CDR2 SASEGT.

The chain links TRBV7-9 to TRBJ2-1; TRBD1 matches at 7 bases. The CDR3 is 16 amino acids. Per germline, CDR1 SEHNR and CDR2 FQNEAQ (reference sequence). J gave up 4 bases and V 5 bases, and 11 bases lay outside the gene matches. The CDR3 loop is CASSAPTGSQYNEQFF. The CDR3 region has the DNA TGTGCCAGCAGCGCCCCGACAGGGAGTCAGTACAATGAGCAGTTCTTC.

This clonotype was counted at least ten times. The V gene is TRBV20-1, the J gene TRBJ2-7, with D tentatively TRBD1 (5 bases). Trimming pared 4 bases from V and 3 bases from J, leaving 13 bases between. Germline V gene sequence: CDR1 DFQATT, CDR2 SNEGSKA (reference sequence). This CDR3 is built from 13 residues. CDR3 sequence (DNA): TGCAGTGCTAAGGACACCCTTAACTACGAGCAGTACTTC. It codes for CSAKDTLNYEQYF.

This clonotype was seen at least ten times. V is TRBV4-1 and J is TRBJ1-5; tentative D call: TRBD1 (6 bases). There are 12 residues in the CDR3. Trimming took off 0 bases at V and 11 bases at J, with 8 bases between the two ends. Looked up from germline, CDR1 is MGHRA and CDR2 is YSYEKL. CDR3 region: CASSQDRGAQHF. The CDR3 DNA reads TGCGCCAGCAGCCAAGATAGGGGGGCCCAGCATTTT.